These T cell receptor beta chains were read from a single sample in a study of blood T cells in healthy people across ages. TCRdb processed the 5' RACE reads anew with MiXCR; each CDR3 protein has one entry. Among 600,000 or so distinct CDR3 sequences, 25% to 35% were seen once, and the ten largest hold 15% to 17%. Sequenced material: blood. These receptors were collected from an elderly woman in good health. Both conserved end residues are trimmed from each CDR3. The order of the fields is V gene, CDR3 protein.

>TRBV7-2
ASGLRGASTEAF
>TRBV12-3/TRBV12-4
ASSLRETQY
>TRBV7-2
ASSLVFVPFNYGYT
>TRBV5-1
ASSLDPGPAGLF
>TRBV9
AGSASPPGTGEKLF
>TRBV7-2
ASTLRRGNTEAF
>TRBV6-6
ASSSLQGENTEAF
>TRBV7-2
ASSLASDQSTDTQY
>TRBV29-1
SVDRKSTGYT
>TRBV7-9
ASSSETGMNYGYT
>TRBV6-6
ASSYGSGNNSPLH
>TRBV11-3
ASSLDPKPGQGDYSNQPQH
>TRBV7-8
ASSSGSLLNTEAF
>TRBV5-1
ASSLDQPYTDTQY
>TRBV3-1
ASSHPLAGGPATGELF
>TRBV3-1
ASSQVPGPGGAQY
>TRBV29-1
SVENSGDYNEQF
>TRBV5-4
ASSWAGEAQY
>TRBV7-3
ASSFPGRMNTEAF
>TRBV2
ASSEARLAGGADTQY
>TRBV20-1
SARAPWELAKNIQY
>TRBV7-7
ASSLGGNRKETQY
>TRBV5-1
ASSLAGVNNEQF
>TRBV4-1
ASSQVRDKVYEQY
>TRBV20-1
SALGGVLSTDTQY
>TRBV2
ASSTRQGETEAF
>TRBV7-9
ASSLTSGRGYEQF
>TRBV5-6
ASSSKEFSGNTIY
>TRBV27
ASSPWGQNGQPQH
>TRBV20-1
SALGGYNEQF
>TRBV29-1
SVRTGRNEQY
>TRBV20-1
SARDQAPTATQY
>TRBV7-2
ASSQNGKDTQY
>TRBV7-2
ASSPPGGDTQY
>TRBV19
ASSRGESSYNEQF
>TRBV6-6
ASSRGTGVRMNTEAF
>TRBV12-3/TRBV12-4
ASSLGLAGGTGNEQF
>TRBV29-1
SVTPNAGDEQY
>TRBV5-8
ASSIGGLMNTEAF
>TRBV12-3/TRBV12-4
ASYDRAYGYT
>TRBV7-8
ASSAVAWDFSSYEQY
>TRBV12-3/TRBV12-4
ASSPLAGAGEQY
>TRBV7-2
ASSLGQPGGYGYT
>TRBV6-5
ASSYWGQGLHEQY